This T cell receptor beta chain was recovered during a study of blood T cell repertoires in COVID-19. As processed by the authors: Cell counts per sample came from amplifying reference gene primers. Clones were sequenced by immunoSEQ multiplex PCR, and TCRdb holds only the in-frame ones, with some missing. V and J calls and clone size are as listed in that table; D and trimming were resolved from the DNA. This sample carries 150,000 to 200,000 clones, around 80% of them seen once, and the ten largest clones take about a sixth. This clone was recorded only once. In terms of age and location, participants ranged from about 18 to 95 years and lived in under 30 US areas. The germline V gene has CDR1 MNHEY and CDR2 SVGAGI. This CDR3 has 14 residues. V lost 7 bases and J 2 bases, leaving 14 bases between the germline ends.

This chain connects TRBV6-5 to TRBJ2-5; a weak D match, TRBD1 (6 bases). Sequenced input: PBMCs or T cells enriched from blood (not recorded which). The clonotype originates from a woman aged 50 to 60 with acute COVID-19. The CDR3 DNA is TGTGCCAGCAAACCTTGGGACATACAAGAGACCCAGTACTTC. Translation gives CASKPWDIQETQYF.